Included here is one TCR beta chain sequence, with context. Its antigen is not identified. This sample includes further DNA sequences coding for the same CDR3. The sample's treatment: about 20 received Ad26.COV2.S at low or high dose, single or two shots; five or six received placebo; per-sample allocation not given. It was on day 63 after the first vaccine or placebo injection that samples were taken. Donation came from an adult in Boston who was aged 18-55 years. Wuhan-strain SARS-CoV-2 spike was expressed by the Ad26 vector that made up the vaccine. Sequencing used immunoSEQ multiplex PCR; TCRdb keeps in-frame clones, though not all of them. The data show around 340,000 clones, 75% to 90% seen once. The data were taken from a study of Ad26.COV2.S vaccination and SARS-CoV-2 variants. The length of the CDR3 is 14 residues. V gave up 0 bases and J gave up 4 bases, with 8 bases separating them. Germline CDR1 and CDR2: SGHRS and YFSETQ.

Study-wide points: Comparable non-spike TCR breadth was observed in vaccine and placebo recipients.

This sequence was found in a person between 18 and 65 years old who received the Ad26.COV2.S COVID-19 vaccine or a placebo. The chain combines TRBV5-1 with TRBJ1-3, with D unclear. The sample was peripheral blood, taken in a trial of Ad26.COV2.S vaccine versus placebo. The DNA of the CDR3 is TGCGCCAGCAGCTTGGACGGATCCGGAAACACCATATATTTT. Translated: CASSLDGSGNTIYF.